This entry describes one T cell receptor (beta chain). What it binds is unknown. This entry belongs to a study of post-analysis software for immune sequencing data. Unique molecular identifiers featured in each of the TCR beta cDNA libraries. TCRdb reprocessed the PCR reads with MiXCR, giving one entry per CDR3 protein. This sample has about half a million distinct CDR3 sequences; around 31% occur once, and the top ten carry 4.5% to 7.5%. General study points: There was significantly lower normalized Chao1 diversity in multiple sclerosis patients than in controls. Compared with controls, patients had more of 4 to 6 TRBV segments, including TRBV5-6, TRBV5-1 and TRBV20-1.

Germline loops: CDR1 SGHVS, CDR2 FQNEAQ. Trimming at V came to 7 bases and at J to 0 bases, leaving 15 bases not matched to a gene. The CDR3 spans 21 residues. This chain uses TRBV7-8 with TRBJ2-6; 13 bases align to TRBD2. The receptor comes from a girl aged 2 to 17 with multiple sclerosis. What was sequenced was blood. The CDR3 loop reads CASIKGRTSGGPGSGANVLTF. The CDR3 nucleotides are TGTGCCAGCATCAAAGGGCGGACTAGCGGGGGCCCCGGCTCTGGGGCCAACGTCCTGACTTTC.